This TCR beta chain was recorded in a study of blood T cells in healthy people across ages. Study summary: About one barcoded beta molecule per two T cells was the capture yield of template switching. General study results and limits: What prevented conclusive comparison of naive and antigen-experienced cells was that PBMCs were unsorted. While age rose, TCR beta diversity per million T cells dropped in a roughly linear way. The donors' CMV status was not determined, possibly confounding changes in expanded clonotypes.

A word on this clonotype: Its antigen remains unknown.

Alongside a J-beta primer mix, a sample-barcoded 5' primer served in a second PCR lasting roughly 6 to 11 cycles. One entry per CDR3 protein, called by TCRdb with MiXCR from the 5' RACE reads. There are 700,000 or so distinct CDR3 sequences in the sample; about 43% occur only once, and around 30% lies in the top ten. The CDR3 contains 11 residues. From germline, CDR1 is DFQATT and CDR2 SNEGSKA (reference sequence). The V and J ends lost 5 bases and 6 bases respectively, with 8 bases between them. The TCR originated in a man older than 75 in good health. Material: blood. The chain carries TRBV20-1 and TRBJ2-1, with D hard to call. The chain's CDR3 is CSARSSNEQFF. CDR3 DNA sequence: TGCAGTGCTCGCAGTTCCAATGAGCAGTTCTTC.